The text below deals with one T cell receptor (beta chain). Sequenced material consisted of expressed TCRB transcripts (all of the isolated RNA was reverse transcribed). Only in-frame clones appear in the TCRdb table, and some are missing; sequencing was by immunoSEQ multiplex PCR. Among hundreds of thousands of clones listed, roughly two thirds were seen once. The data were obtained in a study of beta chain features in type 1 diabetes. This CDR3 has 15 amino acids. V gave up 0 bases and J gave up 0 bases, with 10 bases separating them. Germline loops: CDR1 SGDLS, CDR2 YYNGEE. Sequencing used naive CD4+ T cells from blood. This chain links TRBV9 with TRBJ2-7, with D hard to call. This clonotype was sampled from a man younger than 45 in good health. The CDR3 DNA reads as TGTGCCAGCAGCGTAGAGCCAGCTTCCTCCTACGAGCAGTACTTC. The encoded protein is CASSVEPASSYEQYF.